The 21 T cell receptor beta chains listed next were all sequenced from one sample in a study of T cells in localized non-small cell lung cancer. Using immunoSEQ multiplex PCR, the repertoire was profiled, and TCRdb retains in-frame clones only, with some absent. The repertoire includes 45,000 to 55,000 clones, roughly 85% of them detected once, and about 20% sits in the top ten. Here the sequenced sample was peripheral blood, taken before any cancer treatment. The receptors originated from a male donor older than 55 with stage III squamous cell lung carcinoma.

The chain carries TRBV9 and TRBJ1-1; D unresolved. The CDR3 runs to 16 residues. V was trimmed by 0 bases and J by 4 bases, leaving 16 bases between them. Germline V gene data show CDR1 as SGDLS and CDR2 as YYNGEE. The CDR3, as DNA: TGTGCCAGCAGCGTAGCGCAATCGGATGTGGGCACTGAAGCTTTCTTT. Translating it yields CASSVAQSDVGTEAFF.

Only a few counts were recorded for this clone. This chain uses TRBV7-3 with TRBJ1-6, with TRBD1 as a possible D gene (6 bases). CDR3 length: 16 amino acids. V gave up 3 bases and J gave up 10 bases, with 19 bases separating them. Germline-derived CDR1 and CDR2 are SGHTA and FQGTGA. CDR3 loop: CASSFGRGAEGSPLHF. The CDR3 nucleotides read TGTGCCAGCAGCTTCGGCCGGGGGGCGGAGGGATCACCCCTCCACTTT.

The chain recombines TRBV6-5 with TRBJ1-1, with 8 bases matching TRBD1. The CDR3 contains 14 residues. With V trimmed by 2 bases and J by 7 bases, 6 bases remained unmatched. CDR1 is MNHEY and CDR2 is SVGAGI in the germline V gene. CDR3 loop: CASSYRTGMGEAFF. DNA of the CDR3: TGTGCCAGCAGTTACAGGACAGGGATGGGTGAAGCTTTCTTT.

A few counts support this clone. J is TRBJ1-2 and V is TRBV10-3; weak D call: TRBD1 (5 bases). The V end lost 8 bases, the J end lost 5 bases, and 15 bases lay between the germline ends. Germline CDR1 reads ENHRY; CDR2 reads SYGVKD. This CDR3 is 13 amino acids long. DNA of the CDR3: TGTGCCATCCAGGGAAGGGCTGGGTATGGCTACACCTTC. Protein: CAIQGRAGYGYTF.

This chain connects TRBV2 to TRBJ2-4, with unresolved D. The CDR3 has 16 residues. The V and J ends lost 3 bases and 3 bases respectively, with 15 bases between them. CDR1 and CDR2 (germline): SNHLY, FYNNEI. The CDR3 is CASSEIGKGGKNIQYF. Here the CDR3 DNA reads TGTGCCAGCAGTGAGATTGGAAAGGGCGGCAAAAACATTCAGTACTTC.

The V gene is TRBV28, the J gene TRBJ2-3; D may correspond to TRBD1 or TRBD2 (5 bases each). Deletions cut 2 bases from V and 0 bases from J, with 12 bases between. CDR3 length: 16 residues. Germline assignment: CDR1 MDHEN and CDR2 SYDVKM. CDR3 coding DNA: TGTGCCAGCAGTTTACCCGGGACCGCAAGCACAGATACGCAGTATTTT. This gives the protein CASSLPGTASTDTQYF. Together with reference TRBV28 and TRBJ2-3, the CDR3 gives the full variable domain: DVKVTQSSRYLVKRTGEKVFLECVQDMDHENMFWYRQDPGLGLRLIYFSYDVKMKEKGDIPEGYSVSREKKERFSLILESASTNQTSMYLCASSLPGTASTDTQYFGPGTRLTVL.

The chain is built from TRBV19 and TRBJ2-7; D is possibly TRBD2 (7 bases). This CDR3 spans 15 amino acids. The V gene's germline CDR1 is LNHDA and CDR2 SQIVND (reference sequence). V lost 5 bases, J lost 3 bases, and 17 bases lay in between. The CDR3 protein is CASSPRSGTSYEQYF. DNA for the CDR3: TGTGCCAGTAGTCCCAGGAGCGGGACAAGCTACGAGCAGTACTTC.

In its sample, this clone was seen a few times. The chain is built from TRBV2 and TRBJ1-6, with D hard to call. From germline, CDR1 is SNHLY and CDR2 FYNNEI. V lost 3 bases and J lost 5, with 11 bases in between. The CDR3 length is 15 residues. The CDR3 spells CASSDSVWDNSPLHF. Written as DNA, the CDR3 is TGTGCCAGCAGTGATTCGGTGTGGGATAATTCACCCCTCCACTTT.

This clone was seen once. The V call is TRBV25-1, the J call TRBJ2-4, with 7 positions matching TRBD2. V lost 5 bases, J lost 7 bases, and 17 bases stayed unmatched. The V gene's germline CDR1 is MGHDK and CDR2 SYGVNS. The CDR3 runs 17 residues. CDR3 coding DNA: TGTGCCAGCAGTCCCTCCCAGGGAGGGACCTCAGGGAACATTCAGTACTTC. This sequence encodes CASSPSQGGTSGNIQYF.

The chain is built from TRBV30 and TRBJ1-3, with unresolved D. CDR3 length equals 14 residues. V lost 8 bases and J lost 8, with 22 bases in between. The germline CDR1 and CDR2 sequences are GTSNPN and SVGIG (reference sequence). CDR3 bases: TGTGCCGGAGATAGACCCGGCCGCTCGTACACCATATATTTT. Amino acids: CAGDRPGRSYTIYF.

The gene calls are TRBV11-2 and TRBJ1-6; tentatively, D is TRBD1 (5 bases). Germline V gene sequence: CDR1 SGHAT, CDR2 FQNNGV. The V gene lost 7 bases and the J gene lost 0 bases, with 13 bases spanning the gap. The CDR3 loop spans 16 amino acids. The CDR3 reads CASTLSGSSYNSPLHF. For the CDR3, the DNA is TGTGCCAGCACCCTCTCAGGGAGCTCCTATAATTCACCCCTCCACTTT.

The rearrangement uses TRBV5-1 and TRBJ2-4; D is possibly TRBD1 (5 bases). V lost 0 bases and J lost 2, with 9 bases in between. The CDR3 runs 15 residues. Germline V gives CDR1 SGHRS, CDR2 YFSETQ. The CDR3 DNA sequence: TGCGCCAGCAGCTTGGTAGGGGATACCAAAAACATTCAGTACTTC. Protein: CASSLVGDTKNIQYF.

The rearrangement uses TRBV4-1 and TRBJ2-2; D is unclear. The CDR3 has 12 amino acids. Between the trimmed V and J ends, which lost 4 bases and 5 bases, there was a span of 5 bases. CDR1 and CDR2 from the germline V gene are MGHRA and YSYEKL. CDR3 coding DNA: TGCGCCAGCAGCCCCGCGACCGGGGAGCTGTTTTTT. Residues: CASSPATGELFF.

The table lists this clone with a count of one. The J gene is TRBJ2-2, the V gene TRBV9; D might be TRBD1 (6 bases). V lost 4 bases and J lost 5, with 18 bases in between. This CDR3 has 16 amino acids. Germline V gene sequence: CDR1 SGDLS, CDR2 YYNGEE. CDR3 sequence (DNA): TGTGCCAGCAGCCCACCAGGGGTGGTCCTTACCGGGGAGCTGTTTTTT. Encoded protein: CASSPPGVVLTGELFF.

The chain carries TRBV2 and TRBJ2-7; 7 nucleotides match TRBD1. The CDR3 has 13 residues. J was trimmed by 2 bases and V by 7 bases; bases with no gene match: 5. CDR1 SNHLY and CDR2 FYNNEI come from the germline V gene. The CDR3 protein is CASTSDRAYEQYF. The CDR3 DNA is TGTGCCAGCACCTCAGACAGGGCCTACGAGCAGTACTTC.

The rearrangement joins TRBV29-1 to TRBJ2-5; D uncertain. Trimming took off 5 bases at V and 2 bases at J, with 6 bases between the two ends. The length of the CDR3 is 11 residues. Per germline, CDR1 SQVTM and CDR2 ANQGSEA. CDR3 in amino acids: CSVRPQETQYF. CDR3 DNA sequence: TGCAGCGTTCGGCCTCAAGAGACCCAGTACTTC.

CDR3: CSVLGSATQYF. In nucleotides, the CDR3 is TGCAGCGTCCTGGGAAGTGCGACCCAGTACTTC. The genes are TRBV29-1 and TRBJ2-5; D ambiguous. Looked up from germline, CDR1 is SQVTM and CDR2 is ANQGSEA. Trimming removed 6 bases from V and 7 bases from J, with 12 bases in between. The CDR3 extends over 11 amino acids. Full variable domain (missing parts from reference TRBV29-1 and TRBJ2-5): SAVISQKPSRDICQRGTSLTIQCQVDSQVTMMFWYRQQPGQSLTLIATANQGSEATYESGFVIDKFPISRPNLTFSTLTVSNMSPEDSSIYLCSVLGSATQYFGPGTRLLVL.

This clone was detected many times. This chain links TRBV5-4 with TRBJ2-3, with D unresolved. Germline values: CDR1 SGHNT, CDR2 YYREEE (reference sequence). The germline V and J ends were trimmed by 5 bases and 1 base, with 8 bases remaining between them. This CDR3 is built from 13 residues. The CDR3 sequence: CASRGLGTDTQYF. The DNA of the CDR3 is TGTGCCAGCAGAGGATTAGGCACAGATACGCAGTATTTT.

By proportion, this clone is medium-sized (0.01 to 0.1%). The chain carries TRBV28 and TRBJ2-2, with a tentative D call TRBD1 (6 bases). The CDR3 loop spans 16 amino acids. V was shortened by 3 bases and J by 0 bases, with 11 bases between the two germline ends. From germline, CDR1 is MDHEN and CDR2 SYDVKM. The DNA for the CDR3 is TGTGCCAGCAGTTTCATCGACAGGTCGAACACCGGGGAGCTGTTTTTT. Its protein product is CASSFIDRSNTGELFF. Full variable domain (remainder filled in from reference TRBV28 and TRBJ2-2): DVKVTQSSRYLVKRTGEKVFLECVQDMDHENMFWYRQDPGLGLRLIYFSYDVKMKEKGDIPEGYSVSREKKERFSLILESASTNQTSMYLCASSFIDRSNTGELFFGEGSRLTVL.

This CDR3 reads CASSMTGGTTEAFF. The DNA of the CDR3 is TGCGCCAGCAGCATGACGGGGGGGACCACTGAAGCTTTCTTT. This chain uses TRBV5-1 with TRBJ1-1, with D tentatively TRBD1 (5 bases). The CDR3 sequence is 14 residues long. Trimming removed 4 bases at V and 4 bases at J, with 14 bases between. The V gene's germline CDR1 is SGHRS and CDR2 YFSETQ.

This clone showed up just a few times. V gene TRBV5-1 combines with J gene TRBJ1-2; possibly TRBD1 for D (5 bases). The germline V gene encodes CDR1 SGHRS and CDR2 YFSETQ. V was shortened by 0 bases and J by 6 bases, with 9 bases between the two germline ends. CDR3 length: 13 amino acids. CDR3 DNA sequence: TGCGCCAGCAGCTTGGAAGGGGTGGATGGCTACACCTTC. This translates into CASSLEGVDGYTF.